This T cell receptor beta chain was found in a study of cytomegalovirus exposure and HLA in healthy donors. Overall study results and limits: Later work found that TCR association rates differed between HLA loci; DRB1 had the most and HLA-C the fewest. When analyzed later, a missense DCLRE1C variant was found to be linked to TCR beta V- and J-gene trimming. As confirmed in vitro, a few CMV-associated chains were specific for CMV antigens.

Worth noting for this clone: What it binds is not known.

The CDR3 totals 15 residues. Trimming took 0 bases from V and 5 from J; bases not matched to a gene: 5. Germline V gene lookup returns CDR1 SGDLS and CDR2 YYNGEE. Primers included in the PCR were 60 Vbeta and 13 Jbeta primers. Libraries were prepared by immunoSEQ multiplex PCR; TCRdb keeps only in-frame clonotypes and omits some of them. The sample holds about 100,000 clones, roughly 79% seen once. The sample consisted of PBMCs. The clonotype comes from a woman in her 70s in good health and CMV-seropositive. The chain joins TRBV9 to TRBJ2-7, with 10 bases fitting TRBD1. As DNA, the CDR3 is TGTGCCAGCAGCGTAGACCAGACAGGGGGCAACGAGCAGTACTTC. It codes for CASSVDQTGGNEQYF.